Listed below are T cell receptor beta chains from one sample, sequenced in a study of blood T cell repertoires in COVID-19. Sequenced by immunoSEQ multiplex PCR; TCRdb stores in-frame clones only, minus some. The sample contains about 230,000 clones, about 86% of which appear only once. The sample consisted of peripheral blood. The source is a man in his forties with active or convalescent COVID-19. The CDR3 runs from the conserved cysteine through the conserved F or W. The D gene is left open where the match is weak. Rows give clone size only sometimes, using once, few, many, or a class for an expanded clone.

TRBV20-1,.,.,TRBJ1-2,TGCAGTGTTGCAGAGGACTATGGCTACACCTTC,CSVAEDYGYTF
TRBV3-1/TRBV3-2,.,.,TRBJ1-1,TGTGCCAGCAGCCAAGCGGCGGGCTACACTGAAGCTTTCTTT,CASSQAAGYTEAFF
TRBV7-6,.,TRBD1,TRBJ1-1,TGTGCCAGCAGTCCGAGGACAGGGGTGGACACTGAAGCTTTCTTT,CASSPRTGVDTEAFF
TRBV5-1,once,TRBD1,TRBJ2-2,TGCGCCAGCAGCTCCTACATCGGGACAGGCACCGGGGAGCTGTTTTTT,CASSSYIGTGTGELFF
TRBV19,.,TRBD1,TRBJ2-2,TGTGCCAGTAGTCTGATACAGGGGTACACCGGGGAGCTGTTTTTT,CASSLIQGYTGELFF
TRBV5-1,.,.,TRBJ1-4,TGCGCCAGCAGCCAGACAGTAGTTGCAACTAATGAAAAACTGTTTTTT,CASSQTVVATNEKLFF
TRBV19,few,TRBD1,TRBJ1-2,TGTGCCAGTAGTCAACGACAGGGGGCGGAGGGCTACACCTTC,CASSQRQGAEGYTF
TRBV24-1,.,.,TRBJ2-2,TGTGCCACCAGTGCCTACGGGGGACTCGCGAACACCGGGGAGCTGTTTTTT,CATSAYGGLANTGELFF
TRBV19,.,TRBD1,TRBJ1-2,TGTGCCAGTAGTCCCACTAGGGACAGAACTAACTATGGCTACACCTTC,CASSPTRDRTNYGYTF
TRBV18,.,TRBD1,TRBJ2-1,TGTGCCAGCTCACCACTACAGGGGGCAGACGGTGAGCAGTTCTTC,CASSPLQGADGEQFF
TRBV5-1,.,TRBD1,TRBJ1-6,TGCGCCAGCAGCTCAGGGACAGGGGGTTCACCCCTCCACTTT,CASSSGTGGSPLHF
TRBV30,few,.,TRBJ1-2,TGTGCCTGGAAGTGGCCCAGCGAGAACTATGGCTACACCTTC,CAWKWPSENYGYTF
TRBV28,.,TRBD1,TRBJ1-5,TGTGCCAGCAGTACCCCGACCTGGGTCGGACAGGGGAATCAGCCCCAGCATTTT,CASSTPTWVGQGNQPQHF
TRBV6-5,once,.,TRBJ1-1,TGTGCCAGCAGCCTGCAGGGTGGGACTGAAGCTTTCTTT,CASSLQGGTEAFF
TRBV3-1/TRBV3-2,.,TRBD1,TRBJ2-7,TGTGCCAGCAGCCGGACAGGAGCTCTAGGCGAGCAGTACTTC,CASSRTGALGEQYF
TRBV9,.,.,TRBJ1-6,TGTGCCAGCAGCGTAGGACCCGGGATAGCAAATTCACCCCTCCACTTT,CASSVGPGIANSPLHF
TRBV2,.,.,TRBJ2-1,TGTGCCAGCAGTGAAGCGGCGAACCAGGGCAATGAGCAGTTCTTC,CASSEAANQGNEQFF
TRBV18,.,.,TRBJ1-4,TGTGCCAGCTCAGCGCCCACTCGTGAAAAACTGTTTTTT,CASSAPTREKLFF
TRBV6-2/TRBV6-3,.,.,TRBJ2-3,TGTGCCAGCAGTTACCCTCTAGGTGGCTCCACAGATACGCAGTATTTT,CASSYPLGGSTDTQYF
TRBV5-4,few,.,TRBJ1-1,TGTGCCAGCAGCTTGATTTCGACAGGCTCCGGTGAAGCTTTCTTT,CASSLISTGSGEAFF
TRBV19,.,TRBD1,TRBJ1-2,TGTGCCAGTAGTATTTTTTCCAGAGCCTCACAGGGGGGCTACACCTTC,CASSIFSRASQGGYTF
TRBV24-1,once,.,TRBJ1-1,TGTGCCACCAGTGATTTGCAGGGTTTGTATGACGGTGAAGCTTTCTTT,CATSDLQGLYDGEAFF
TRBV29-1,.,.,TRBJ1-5,TGCAGCGCGGGAACCTCCCCGGGGCAGCCCCAGCATTTT,CSAGTSPGQPQHF
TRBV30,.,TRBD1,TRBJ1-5,TGTGCCTGGAGTCGGACAGGGGGCGCCCAGCAGCCCCAGCATTTT,CAWSRTGGAQQPQHF
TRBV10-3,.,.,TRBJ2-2,TGTGCCATCAGTGAGATCGGGGGAGCGAACACCGGGGAGCTGTTTTTT,CAISEIGGANTGELFF
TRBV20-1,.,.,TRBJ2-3,TGCAGTGCTCCTAGCGCAGATACGCAGTATTTT,CSAPSADTQYF
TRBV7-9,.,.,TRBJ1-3,TGTGCCAGCAGCTTAGCATACTCTGGAAACACCATATATTTT,CASSLAYSGNTIYF
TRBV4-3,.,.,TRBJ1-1,TGCGCCAGCAGCCAAGGTGGGACTCAGAACACTGAAGCTTTCTTT,CASSQGGTQNTEAFF
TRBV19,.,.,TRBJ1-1,TGTGCCAGCCAAAAGACAGCGAAGGCTGAAGCTTTCTTT,CASQKTAKAEAFF
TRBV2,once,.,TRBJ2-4,TGTGCCAGCAACCGAGGGGCAGGGAGGAACATTCAGTACTTC,CASNRGAGRNIQYF
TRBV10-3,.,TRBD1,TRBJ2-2,TGTGCCATCAGTCCCCCCCCGGGACAGTCGGACGGGGAGCTGTTTTTT,CAISPPPGQSDGELFF
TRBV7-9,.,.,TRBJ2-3,TGTGCCAGCAGCTTATCCGAGGAACGTACGCAGTATTTT,CASSLSEERTQYF
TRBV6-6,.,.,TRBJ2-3,TGTGCCAGCAGTTACCAAACAGGAGTCACAGATACGCAGTATTTT,CASSYQTGVTDTQYF
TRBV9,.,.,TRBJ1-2,TGTGCCAGCAGCGTAGAGGGGAAGGGGGGCTACACCTTC,CASSVEGKGGYTF
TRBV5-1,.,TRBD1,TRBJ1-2,TGCGCCAGCAGCCCAATCGAGGGGGCAACCTATGGCTACACCTTC,CASSPIEGATYGYTF
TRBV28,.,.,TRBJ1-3,TGTGCCGGCAGTTCCACGGTCCATTTT,CAGSSTVHF
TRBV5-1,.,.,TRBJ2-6,TGCGCCAGCAGCCTACAGGCCGGCTCTGGGGCCAACGTCCTGACTTTC,CASSLQAGSGANVLTF
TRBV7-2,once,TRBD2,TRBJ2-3,TGTGCCAGCAGCCTCCGTCTTGGCGGGGGGCGCACAGATACGCAGTATTTT,CASSLRLGGGRTDTQYF
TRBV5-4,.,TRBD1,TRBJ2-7,TGTGCCAGCAGCTTGGGGGACAGGTCTTCCTACGAGCAGTACTTC,CASSLGDRSSYEQYF
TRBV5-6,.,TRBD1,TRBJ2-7,TGTGCCAGCAGCCACACAGGGGGCGAGGCCTACGAGCAGTACTTC,CASSHTGGEAYEQYF
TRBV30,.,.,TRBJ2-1,TGTGCCTGGAGTGTCCTCGGGACTCTCTCCTACAATGAGCAGTTCTTC,CAWSVLGTLSYNEQFF
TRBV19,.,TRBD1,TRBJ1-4,TGTGCCAGTAGCAGAGACAGGGCAAAAGGAAAACTGTTTTTT,CASSRDRAKGKLFF
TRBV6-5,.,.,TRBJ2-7,TGTGCCAGCAGGCTAGGGGGTCTCTCCTACGAGCAGTACTTC,CASRLGGLSYEQYF
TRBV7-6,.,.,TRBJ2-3,TGTGCCAGCAGCTTAGGGGCTAGCCGAGCTAGCACAGATACGCAGTATTTT,CASSLGASRASTDTQYF
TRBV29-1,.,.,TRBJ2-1,TGCAGCGTTGAACCGTCAGGGATTGGGGACTACAATGAGCAGTTCTTC,CSVEPSGIGDYNEQFF
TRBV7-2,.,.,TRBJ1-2,TGTGCCAGCAGCTTAGCGGATGGACTGGATTATGGCTACACCTTC,CASSLADGLDYGYTF